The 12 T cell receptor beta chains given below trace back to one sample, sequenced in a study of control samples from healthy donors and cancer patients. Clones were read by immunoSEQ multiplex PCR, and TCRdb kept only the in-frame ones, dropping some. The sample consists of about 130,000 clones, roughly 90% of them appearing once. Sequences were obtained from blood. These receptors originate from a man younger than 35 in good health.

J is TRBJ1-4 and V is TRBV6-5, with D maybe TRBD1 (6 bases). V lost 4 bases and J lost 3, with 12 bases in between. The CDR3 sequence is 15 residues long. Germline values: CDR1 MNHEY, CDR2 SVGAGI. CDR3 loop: CASSSTGMANEKLFF. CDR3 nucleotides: TGTGCCAGCAGTTCCACAGGGATGGCTAATGAAAAACTGTTTTTT.

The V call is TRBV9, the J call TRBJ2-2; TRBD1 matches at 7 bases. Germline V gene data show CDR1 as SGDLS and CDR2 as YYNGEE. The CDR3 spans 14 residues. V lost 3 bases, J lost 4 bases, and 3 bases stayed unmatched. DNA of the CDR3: TGTGCCAGCAGCGCCGGGACAGTCACCGGGGAGCTGTTTTTT. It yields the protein CASSAGTVTGELFF.

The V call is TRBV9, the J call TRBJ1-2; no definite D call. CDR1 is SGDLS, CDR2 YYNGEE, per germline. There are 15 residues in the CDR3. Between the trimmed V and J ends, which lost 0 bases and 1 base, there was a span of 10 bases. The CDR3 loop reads CASSVEASSNYGYTF. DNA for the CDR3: TGTGCCAGCAGCGTAGAGGCCAGCAGTAACTATGGCTACACCTTC. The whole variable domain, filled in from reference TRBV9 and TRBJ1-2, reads DSGVTQTPKHLITATGQRVTLRCSPRSGDLSVYWYQQSLDQGLQFLIQYYNGEERAKGNILERFSAQQFPDLHSELNLSSLELGDSALYFCASSVEASSNYGYTFGSGTRLTVV.

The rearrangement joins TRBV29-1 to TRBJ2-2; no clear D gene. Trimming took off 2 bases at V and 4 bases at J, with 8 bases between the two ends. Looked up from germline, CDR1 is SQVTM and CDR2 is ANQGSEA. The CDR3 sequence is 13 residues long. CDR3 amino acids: CSVENWLTGELFF. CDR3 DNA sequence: TGCAGCGTTGAAAACTGGCTCACCGGGGAGCTGTTTTTT.

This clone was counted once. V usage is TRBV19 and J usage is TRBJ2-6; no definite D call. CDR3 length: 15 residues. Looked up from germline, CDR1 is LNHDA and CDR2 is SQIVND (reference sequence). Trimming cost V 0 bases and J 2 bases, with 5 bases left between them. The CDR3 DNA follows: TGTGCCAGTAGTATAGACGCGACTGGGGCCAACGTCCTGACTTTC. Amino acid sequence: CASSIDATGANVLTF. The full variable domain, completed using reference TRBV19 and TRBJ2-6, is DGGITQSPKYLFRKEGQNVTLSCEQNLNHDAMYWYRQDPGQGLRLIYYSQIVNDFQKGDIAEGYSVSREKKESFPLTVTSAQKNPTAFYLCASSIDATGANVLTFGAGSRLTVL.

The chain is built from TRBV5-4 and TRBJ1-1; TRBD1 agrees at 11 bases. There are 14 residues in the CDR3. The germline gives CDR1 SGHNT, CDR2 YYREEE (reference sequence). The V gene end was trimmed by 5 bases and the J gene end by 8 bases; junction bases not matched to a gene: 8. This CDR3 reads CASSQPGTGGEAFF. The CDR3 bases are TGTGCCAGCAGTCAACCCGGGACAGGGGGAGAAGCTTTCTTT.

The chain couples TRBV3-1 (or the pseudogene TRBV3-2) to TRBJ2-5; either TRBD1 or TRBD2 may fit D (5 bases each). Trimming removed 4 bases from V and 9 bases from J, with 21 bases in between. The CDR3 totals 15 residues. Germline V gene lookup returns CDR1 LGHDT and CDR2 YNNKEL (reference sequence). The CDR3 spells CASSPVGDGSRAQYF. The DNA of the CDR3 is TGTGCCAGCAGCCCCGTTGGGGACGGCTCAAGGGCCCAGTACTTC.

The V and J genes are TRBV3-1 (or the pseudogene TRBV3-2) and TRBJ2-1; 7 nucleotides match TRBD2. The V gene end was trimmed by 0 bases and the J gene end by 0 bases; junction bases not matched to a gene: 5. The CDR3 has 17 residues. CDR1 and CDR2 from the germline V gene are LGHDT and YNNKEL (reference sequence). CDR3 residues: CASSQEYGGSSYNEQFF. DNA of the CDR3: TGTGCCAGCAGCCAAGAGTATGGCGGGAGCTCCTACAATGAGCAGTTCTTC.

CDR3 loop: CASSPDIAPGNTIYF. The CDR3 DNA is TGTGCCAGCAGCCCGGACATCGCGCCCGGAAACACCATATATTTT. The rearrangement links TRBV9 to TRBJ1-3; possible D gene TRBD1, 5 bases. Trimming cost V 4 bases and J 4 bases, with 15 bases left between them. Germline V gene lookup returns CDR1 SGDLS and CDR2 YYNGEE. The CDR3 loop spans 15 amino acids.

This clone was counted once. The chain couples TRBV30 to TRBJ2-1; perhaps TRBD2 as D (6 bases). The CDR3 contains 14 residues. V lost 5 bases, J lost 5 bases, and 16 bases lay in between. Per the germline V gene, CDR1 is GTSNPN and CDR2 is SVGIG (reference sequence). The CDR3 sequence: CAWSPGTPDNEQFF. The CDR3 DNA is TGTGCCTGGTCCCCCGGGACTCCGGACAATGAGCAGTTCTTC.

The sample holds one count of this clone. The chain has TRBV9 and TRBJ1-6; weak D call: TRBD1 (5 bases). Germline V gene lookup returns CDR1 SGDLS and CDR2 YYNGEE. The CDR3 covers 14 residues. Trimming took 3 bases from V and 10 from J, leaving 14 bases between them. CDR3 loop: CASSAQGQQSPLHF. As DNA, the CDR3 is TGTGCCAGCAGCGCCCAGGGCCAACAGTCACCCCTCCACTTT.

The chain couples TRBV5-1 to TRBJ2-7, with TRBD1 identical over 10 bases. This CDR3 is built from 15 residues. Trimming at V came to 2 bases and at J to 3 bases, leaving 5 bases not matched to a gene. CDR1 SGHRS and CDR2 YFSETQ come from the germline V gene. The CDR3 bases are TGCGCCAGCAGCTTCGACCGGGACAGGGGCTACGAGCAGTACTTC. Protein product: CASSFDRDRGYEQYF.